The present TCR beta chain was sequenced within a study of post-analysis software for immune sequencing data. Study at large: There were relapsing-remitting, secondary progressive and progressive-relapsing multiple sclerosis among the disease courses included.

With regard to this clonotype: Its matching antigen is unknown.

Study-wide results and limits: TRBV segments more frequent in patients than in controls numbered five and included TRBV5-6, TRBV5-1 and TRBV20-1.

The TCR beta cDNA libraries contained unique molecular identifiers. The yield from roughly 1 to 10 million T cells was 500,000 or so cDNA molecules in total. TCRdb passed the PCR reads through MiXCR, listing each CDR3 protein once. Here the sample spans approximately 570,000 distinct CDR3 sequences, roughly 47% being singletons. Deletions cut 8 bases from V and 3 bases from J, with 4 bases between. The CDR3 consists of 10 residues. The germline CDR1 and CDR2 sequences are SGHVS and FNYEAQ. The sequencing input was blood. V gene TRBV7-6 combines with J gene TRBJ2-5; no definite D call. The receptor comes from a girl between 5 and 17 years old with multiple sclerosis. CDR3 sequence reads: CASPKETQYF. In DNA form, the CDR3 reads TGTGCCAGCCCAAAAGAGACCCAGTACTTC.